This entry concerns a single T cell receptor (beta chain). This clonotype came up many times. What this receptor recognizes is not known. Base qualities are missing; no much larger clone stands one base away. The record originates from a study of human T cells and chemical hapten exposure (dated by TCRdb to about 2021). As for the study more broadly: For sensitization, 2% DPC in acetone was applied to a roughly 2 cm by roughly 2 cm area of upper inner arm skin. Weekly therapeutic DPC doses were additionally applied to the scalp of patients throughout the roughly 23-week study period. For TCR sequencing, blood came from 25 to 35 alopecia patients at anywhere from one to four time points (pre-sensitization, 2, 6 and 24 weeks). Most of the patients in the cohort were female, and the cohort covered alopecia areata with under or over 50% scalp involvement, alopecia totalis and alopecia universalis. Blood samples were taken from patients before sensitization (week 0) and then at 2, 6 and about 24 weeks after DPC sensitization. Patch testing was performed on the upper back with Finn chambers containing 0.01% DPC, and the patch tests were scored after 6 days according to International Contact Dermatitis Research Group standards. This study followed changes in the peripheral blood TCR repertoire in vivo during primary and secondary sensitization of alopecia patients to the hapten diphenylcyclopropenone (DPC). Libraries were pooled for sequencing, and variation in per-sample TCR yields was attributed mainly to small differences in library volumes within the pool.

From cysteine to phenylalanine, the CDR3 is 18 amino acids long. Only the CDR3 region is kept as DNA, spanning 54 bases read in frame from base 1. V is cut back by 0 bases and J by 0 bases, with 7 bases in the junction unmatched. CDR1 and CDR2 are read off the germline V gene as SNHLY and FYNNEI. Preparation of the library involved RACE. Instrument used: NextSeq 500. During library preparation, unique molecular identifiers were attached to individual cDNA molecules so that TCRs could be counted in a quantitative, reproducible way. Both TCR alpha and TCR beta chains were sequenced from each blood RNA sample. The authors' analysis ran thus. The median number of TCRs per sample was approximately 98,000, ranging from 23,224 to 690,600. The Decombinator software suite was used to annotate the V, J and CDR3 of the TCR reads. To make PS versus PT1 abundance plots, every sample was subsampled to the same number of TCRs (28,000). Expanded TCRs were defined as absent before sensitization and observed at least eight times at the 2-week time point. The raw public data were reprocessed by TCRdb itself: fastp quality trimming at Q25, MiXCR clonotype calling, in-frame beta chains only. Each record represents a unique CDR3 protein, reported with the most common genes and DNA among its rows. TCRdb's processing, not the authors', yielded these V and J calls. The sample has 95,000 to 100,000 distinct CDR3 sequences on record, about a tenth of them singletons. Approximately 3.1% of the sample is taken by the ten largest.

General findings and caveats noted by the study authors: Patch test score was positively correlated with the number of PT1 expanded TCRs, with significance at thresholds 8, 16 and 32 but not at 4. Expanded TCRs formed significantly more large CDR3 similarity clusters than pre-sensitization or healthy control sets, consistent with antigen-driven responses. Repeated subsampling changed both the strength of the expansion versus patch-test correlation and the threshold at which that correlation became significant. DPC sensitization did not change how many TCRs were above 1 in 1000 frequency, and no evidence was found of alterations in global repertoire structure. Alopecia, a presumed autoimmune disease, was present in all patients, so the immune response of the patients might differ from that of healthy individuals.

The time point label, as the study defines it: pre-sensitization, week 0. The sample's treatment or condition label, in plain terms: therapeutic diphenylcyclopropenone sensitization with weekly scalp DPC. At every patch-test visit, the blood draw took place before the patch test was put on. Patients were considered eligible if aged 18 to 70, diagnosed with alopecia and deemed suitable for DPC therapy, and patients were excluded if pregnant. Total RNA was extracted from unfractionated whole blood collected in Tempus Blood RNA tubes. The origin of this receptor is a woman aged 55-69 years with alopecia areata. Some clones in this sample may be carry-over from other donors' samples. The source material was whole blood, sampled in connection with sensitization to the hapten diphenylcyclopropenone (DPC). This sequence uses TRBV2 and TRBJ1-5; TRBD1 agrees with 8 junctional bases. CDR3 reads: CASSEANRGLYSNQPQHF. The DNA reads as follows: TGTGCCAGCAGTGAAGCGAACAGGGGGTTATATAGCAATCAGCCCCAGCATTTT.